This record covers a single TCR beta chain. The target antigen is unknown. The V and J ends lost 5 bases and 0 bases respectively, with 13 bases between them. From germline, CDR1 is SGHVS and CDR2 FQNEAQ. There are 15 residues in the CDR3. These data come from a study of T cell responses to AZD1222 COVID-19 vaccine. Study overall: Pooled in the analysis were second doses at about 4 or about 12 weeks. Study-wide results and caveats: Spike-specific TCR breadth rose after two AZD1222 doses, and depth rose as well. In all cases, repertoires were sampled only after the peak T cell response. CD4 TCRs covered the whole spike, strongest at regions 160-218 and 743-854.

The data were produced by immunoSEQ multiplex PCR, yet TCRdb's version contains in-frame clones alone and is incomplete. The sample yields 75,000 to 95,000 clones, around nine tenths seen once. Sequenced material: peripheral blood, taken on day 0 of AZD1222 vaccination. This chain uses TRBV7-8 with TRBJ1-2; a weak D match, TRBD1 (6 bases). The TCR comes from an adult in good health. The DNA of the CDR3 is TGTGCCAGCAGCAAGGGACAAGCTACTAACTATGGCTACACCTTC. Encoded protein: CASSKGQATNYGYTF.